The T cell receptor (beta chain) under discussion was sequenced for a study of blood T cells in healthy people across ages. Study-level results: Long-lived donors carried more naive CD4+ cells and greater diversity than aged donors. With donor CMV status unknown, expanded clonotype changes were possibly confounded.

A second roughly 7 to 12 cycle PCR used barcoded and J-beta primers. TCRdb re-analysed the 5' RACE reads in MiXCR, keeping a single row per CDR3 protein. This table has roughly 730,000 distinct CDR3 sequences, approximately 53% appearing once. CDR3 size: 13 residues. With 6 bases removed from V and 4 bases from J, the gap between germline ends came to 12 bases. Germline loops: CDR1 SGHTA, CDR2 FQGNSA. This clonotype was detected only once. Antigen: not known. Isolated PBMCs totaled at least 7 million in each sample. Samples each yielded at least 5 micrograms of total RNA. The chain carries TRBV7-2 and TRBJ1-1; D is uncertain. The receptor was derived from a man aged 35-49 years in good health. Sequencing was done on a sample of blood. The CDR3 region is CASRPTTITEAFF. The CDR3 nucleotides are TGTGCCAGCAGACCTACGACGATCACTGAAGCTTTCTTT.